This T cell receptor (beta chain) was found in a study of cytomegalovirus exposure and HLA in healthy donors. Study overall: An early data release held 79 million or so unique TCRs from HLA-typed donors. General study findings and limits: Sequences of the TCR beta chain were said to predict the HLA-A and HLA-B alleles of most subjects accurately.

Each of the donors was a healthy bone marrow donor. Vbeta (60) and Jbeta (13) primers were used in the PCR. The method was immunoSEQ multiplex PCR; TCRdb's version includes in-frame clones alone and lacks a portion of them. The profile shows approximately 70,000 clones, over 70% of them singletons. This clone has only a few counts. Antigen: not known. Germline CDR1 and CDR2: MNHEY and SVGAGI. This CDR3 has 15 residues. Germline trimming cut 7 bases from V and 0 bases from J; bases unmatched to any gene: 4. Source material: PBMCs. The rearrangement uses TRBV6-5 and TRBJ1-5; 9 bases are a match to TRBD1. The sequence derives from a man aged 55 to 70 in good health and CMV-seropositive. DNA of the CDR3: TGTGCCAGCACCCCGGGACAGGGTAGCAATCAGCCCCAGCATTTT. It specifies CASTPGQGSNQPQHF.